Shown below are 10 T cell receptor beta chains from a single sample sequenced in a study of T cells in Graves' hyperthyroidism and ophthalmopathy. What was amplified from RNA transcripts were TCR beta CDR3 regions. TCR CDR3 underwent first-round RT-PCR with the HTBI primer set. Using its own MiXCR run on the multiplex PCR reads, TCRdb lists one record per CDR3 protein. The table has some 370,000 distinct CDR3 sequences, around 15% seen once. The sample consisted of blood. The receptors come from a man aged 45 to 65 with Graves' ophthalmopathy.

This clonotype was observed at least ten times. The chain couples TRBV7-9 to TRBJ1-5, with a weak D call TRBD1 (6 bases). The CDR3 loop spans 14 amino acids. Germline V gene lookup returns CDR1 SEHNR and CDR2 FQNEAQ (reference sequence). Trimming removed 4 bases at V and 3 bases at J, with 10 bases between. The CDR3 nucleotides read TGTGCCAGCAGCTCAACAGGGATCAATCAGCCCCAGCATTTT. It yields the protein CASSSTGINQPQHF.

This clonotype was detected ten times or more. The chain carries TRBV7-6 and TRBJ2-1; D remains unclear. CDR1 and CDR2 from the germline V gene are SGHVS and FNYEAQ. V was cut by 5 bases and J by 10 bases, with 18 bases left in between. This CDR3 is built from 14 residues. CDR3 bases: TGTGCCAGCAGCATAAGGACCCTCGGGCCCGAGCAGTTCTTC. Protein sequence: CASSIRTLGPEQFF.

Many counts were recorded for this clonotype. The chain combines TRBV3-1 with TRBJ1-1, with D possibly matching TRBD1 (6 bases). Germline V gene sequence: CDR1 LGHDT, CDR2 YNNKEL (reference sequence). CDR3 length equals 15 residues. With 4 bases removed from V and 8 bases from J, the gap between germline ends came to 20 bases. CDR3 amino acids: CASSPLGRGSLEAFF. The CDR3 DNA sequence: TGTGCCAGCAGCCCCTTAGGAAGGGGGAGTTTAGAAGCTTTCTTT. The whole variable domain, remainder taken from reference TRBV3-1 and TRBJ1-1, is DTAVSQTPKYLVTQMGNDKSIKCEQNLGHDTMYWYKQDSKKFLKIMFSYNNKELIINETVPNRFSPKSPDKAHLNLHINSLELGDSAVYFCASSPLGRGSLEAFFGQGTRLTVV.

CDR3 loop: CALVGGSYNEQFF. The CDR3 DNA reads as TGTGCCCTCGTGGGGGGGTCCTACAATGAGCAGTTCTTC. The chain has TRBV7-9 and TRBJ2-1; 7 bases are a match to TRBD2. Germline-derived CDR1 and CDR2 are SEHNR and FQNEAQ (reference sequence). The CDR3 extends over 13 amino acids. Trimming at V came to 11 bases and at J to 1 base, leaving 5 bases not matched to a gene.

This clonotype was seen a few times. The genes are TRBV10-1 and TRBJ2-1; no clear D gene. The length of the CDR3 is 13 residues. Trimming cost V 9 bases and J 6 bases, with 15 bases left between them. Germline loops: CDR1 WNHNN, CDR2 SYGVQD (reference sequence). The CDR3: CASGNSPGNEQFF. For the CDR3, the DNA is TGCGCCAGTGGAAACTCCCCCGGCAATGAGCAGTTCTTC.

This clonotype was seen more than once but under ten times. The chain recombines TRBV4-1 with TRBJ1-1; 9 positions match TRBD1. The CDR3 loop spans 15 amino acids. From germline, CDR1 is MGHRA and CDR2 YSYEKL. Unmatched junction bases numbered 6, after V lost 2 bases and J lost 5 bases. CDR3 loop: CASSQPGQGWTEAFF. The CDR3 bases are TGCGCCAGCAGCCAACCTGGACAGGGGTGGACTGAAGCTTTCTTT.

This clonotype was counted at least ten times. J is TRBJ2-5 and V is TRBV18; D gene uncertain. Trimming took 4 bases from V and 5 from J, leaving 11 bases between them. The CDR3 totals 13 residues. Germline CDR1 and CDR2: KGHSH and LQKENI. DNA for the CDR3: TGTGCCAGCTCACAACAAACGTTGGAGACCCAGTACTTC. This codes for CASSQQTLETQYF.

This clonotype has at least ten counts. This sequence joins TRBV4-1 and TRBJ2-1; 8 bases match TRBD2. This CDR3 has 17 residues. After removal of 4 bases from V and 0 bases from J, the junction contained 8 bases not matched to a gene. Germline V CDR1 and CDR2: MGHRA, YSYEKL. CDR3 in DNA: TGCGCCAGCAGCCTTTTTAGCGGGGCAAGCTCCTACAATGAGCAGTTCTTC. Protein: CASSLFSGASSYNEQFF.

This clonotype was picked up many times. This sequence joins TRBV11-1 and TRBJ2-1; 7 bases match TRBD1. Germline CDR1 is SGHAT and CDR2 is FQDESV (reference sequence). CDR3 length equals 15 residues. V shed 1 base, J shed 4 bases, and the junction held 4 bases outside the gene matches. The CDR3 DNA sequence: TGTGCCAGCAGCTTAGTTGGGGACAGATACAATGAGCAGTTCTTC. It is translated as CASSLVGDRYNEQFF.

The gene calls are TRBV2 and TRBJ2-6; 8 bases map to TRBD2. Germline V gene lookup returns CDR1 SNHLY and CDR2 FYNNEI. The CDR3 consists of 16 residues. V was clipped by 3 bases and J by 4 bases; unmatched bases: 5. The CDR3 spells CASSESGGAGANVLTF. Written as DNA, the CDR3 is TGTGCCAGCAGTGAGTCGGGGGGGGCCGGGGCCAACGTCCTGACTTTC.